This TCR beta chain was sequenced for a study of blood T cell repertoires in COVID-19. Turning to the study itself: From T cells, B-cell-depleted T cells, or PBMCs came the material, which was cDNA or gDNA.

Here immunoSEQ multiplex PCR was the method, and the copy in TCRdb shows in-frame clones only, minus some. Seen here are more than 200,000 clones, around 80% observed once, and the top ten hold approximately 4%. The sequence was collected from a woman in her forties with active or convalescent COVID-19. Sequencing input: peripheral blood.

DNA for the CDR3: TGTGCCAGCAGCCGCGTCGGTGATCCAGGTGAAAAACTGTTTTTT. Its translation: CASSRVGDPGEKLFF. This sequence joins TRBV5-5 and TRBJ1-4; D not resolved. The CDR3 is 15 amino acids. V lost 4 bases, J lost 7 bases, and 17 bases lay in between. Germline lookup yields CDR1 SGHKS and CDR2 YYEKEE (reference sequence).